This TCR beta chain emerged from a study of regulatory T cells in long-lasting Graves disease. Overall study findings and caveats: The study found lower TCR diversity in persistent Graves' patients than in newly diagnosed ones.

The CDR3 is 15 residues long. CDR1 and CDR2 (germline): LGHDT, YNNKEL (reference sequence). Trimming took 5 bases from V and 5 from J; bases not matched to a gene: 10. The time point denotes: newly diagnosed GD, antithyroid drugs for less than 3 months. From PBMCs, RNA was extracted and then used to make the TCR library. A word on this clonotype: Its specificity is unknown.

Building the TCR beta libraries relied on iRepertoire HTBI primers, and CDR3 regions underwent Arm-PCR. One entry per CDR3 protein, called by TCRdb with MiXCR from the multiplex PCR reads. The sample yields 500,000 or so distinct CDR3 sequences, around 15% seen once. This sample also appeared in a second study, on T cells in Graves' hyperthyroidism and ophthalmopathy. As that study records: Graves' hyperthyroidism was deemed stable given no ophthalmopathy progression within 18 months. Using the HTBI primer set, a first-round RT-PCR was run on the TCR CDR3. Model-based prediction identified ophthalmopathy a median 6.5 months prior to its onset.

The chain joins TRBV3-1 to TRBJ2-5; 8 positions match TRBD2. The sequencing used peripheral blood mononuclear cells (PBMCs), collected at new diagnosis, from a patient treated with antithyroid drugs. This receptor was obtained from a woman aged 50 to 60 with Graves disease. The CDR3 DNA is TGTGCCAGCAGCTTTTACGCGGGAGGTTGGGAGACCCAGTACTTC. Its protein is CASSFYAGGWETQYF.